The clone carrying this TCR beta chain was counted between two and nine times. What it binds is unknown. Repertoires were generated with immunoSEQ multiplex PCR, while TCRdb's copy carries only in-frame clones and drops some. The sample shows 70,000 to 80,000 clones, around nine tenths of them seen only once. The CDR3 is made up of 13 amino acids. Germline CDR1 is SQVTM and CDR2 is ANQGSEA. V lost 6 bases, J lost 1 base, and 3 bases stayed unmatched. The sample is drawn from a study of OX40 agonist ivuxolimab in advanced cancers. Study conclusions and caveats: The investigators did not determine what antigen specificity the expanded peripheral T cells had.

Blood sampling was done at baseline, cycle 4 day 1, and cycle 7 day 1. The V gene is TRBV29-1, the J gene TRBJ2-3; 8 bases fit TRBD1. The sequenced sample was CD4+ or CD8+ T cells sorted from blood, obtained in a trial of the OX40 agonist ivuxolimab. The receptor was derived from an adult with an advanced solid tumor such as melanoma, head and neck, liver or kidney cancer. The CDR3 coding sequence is TGCAGCGTCGAGACAGGGGGCACAGATACGCAGTATTTT. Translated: CSVETGGTDTQYF.